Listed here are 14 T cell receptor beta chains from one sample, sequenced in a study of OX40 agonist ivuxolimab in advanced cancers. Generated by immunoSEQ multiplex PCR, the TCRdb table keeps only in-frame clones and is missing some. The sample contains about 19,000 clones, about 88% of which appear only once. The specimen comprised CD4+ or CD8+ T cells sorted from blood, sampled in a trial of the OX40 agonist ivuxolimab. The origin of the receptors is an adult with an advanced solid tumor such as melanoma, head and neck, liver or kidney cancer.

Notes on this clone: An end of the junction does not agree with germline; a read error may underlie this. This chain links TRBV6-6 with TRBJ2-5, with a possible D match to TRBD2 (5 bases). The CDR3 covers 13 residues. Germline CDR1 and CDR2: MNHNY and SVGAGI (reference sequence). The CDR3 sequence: CASSSGLQQTQYF. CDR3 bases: TGTGCCAGCAGTAGCGGTCTCCAACAGACCCAGTACTTC.

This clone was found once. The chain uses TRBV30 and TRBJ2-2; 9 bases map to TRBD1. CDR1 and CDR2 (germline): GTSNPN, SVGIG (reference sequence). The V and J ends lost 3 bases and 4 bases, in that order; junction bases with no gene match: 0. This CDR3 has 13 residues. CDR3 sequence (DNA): TGTGCCTGGAGGACAGGGGGCACCGGGGAGCTGTTTTTT. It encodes CAWRTGGTGELFF. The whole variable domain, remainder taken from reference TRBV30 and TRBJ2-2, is SQTIHQWPATLVQPVGSPLSLECTVEGTSNPNLYWYRQAAGRGLQLLFYSVGIGQISSEVPQNLSASRPQDRQFILSSKKLLLSDSGFYLCAWRTGGTGELFFGEGSRLTVL.

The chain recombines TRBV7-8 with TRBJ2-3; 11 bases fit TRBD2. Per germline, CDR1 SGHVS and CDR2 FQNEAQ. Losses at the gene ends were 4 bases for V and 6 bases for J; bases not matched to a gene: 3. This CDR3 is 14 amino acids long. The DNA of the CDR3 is TGTGCCAGCAGCTACGGGACTAGCGGTGATACGCAGTATTTT. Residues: CASSYGTSGDTQYF.

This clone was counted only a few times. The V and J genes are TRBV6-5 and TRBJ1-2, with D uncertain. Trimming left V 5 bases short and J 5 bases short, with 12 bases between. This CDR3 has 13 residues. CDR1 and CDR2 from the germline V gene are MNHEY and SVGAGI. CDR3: CASSQTPRYGYTF. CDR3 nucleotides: TGTGCCAGCAGTCAAACACCTCGTTATGGCTACACCTTC.

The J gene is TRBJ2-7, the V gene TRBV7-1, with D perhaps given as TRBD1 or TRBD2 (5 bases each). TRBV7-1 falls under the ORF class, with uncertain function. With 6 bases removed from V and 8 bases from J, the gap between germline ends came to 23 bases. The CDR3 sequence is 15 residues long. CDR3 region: CASSLVGTRVEQQYF. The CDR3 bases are TGTGCCAGCAGTTTGGTCGGGACCCGGGTAGAGCAGCAGTACTTC.

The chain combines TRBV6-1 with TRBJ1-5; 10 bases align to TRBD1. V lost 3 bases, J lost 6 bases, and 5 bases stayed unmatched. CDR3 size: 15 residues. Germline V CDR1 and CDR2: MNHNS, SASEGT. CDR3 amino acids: CASSDGTGAFQPQHF. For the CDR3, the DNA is TGTGCCAGCAGTGACGGGACAGGGGCGTTTCAGCCCCAGCATTTT.

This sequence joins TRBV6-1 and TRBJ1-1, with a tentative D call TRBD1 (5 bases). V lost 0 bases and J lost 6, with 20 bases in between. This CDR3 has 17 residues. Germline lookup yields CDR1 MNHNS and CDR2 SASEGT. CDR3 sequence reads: CASSEAHSGTSGAEAFF. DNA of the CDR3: TGTGCCAGCAGTGAAGCACATTCCGGGACGAGCGGCGCTGAAGCTTTCTTT.

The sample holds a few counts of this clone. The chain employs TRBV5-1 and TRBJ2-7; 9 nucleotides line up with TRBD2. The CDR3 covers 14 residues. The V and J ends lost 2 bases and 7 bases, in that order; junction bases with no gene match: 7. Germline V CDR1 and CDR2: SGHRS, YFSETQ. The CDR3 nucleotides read TGCGCCAGCAGCTTTAGCGGGGGAGCCCAGGAGCAGTACTTC. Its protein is CASSFSGGAQEQYF.

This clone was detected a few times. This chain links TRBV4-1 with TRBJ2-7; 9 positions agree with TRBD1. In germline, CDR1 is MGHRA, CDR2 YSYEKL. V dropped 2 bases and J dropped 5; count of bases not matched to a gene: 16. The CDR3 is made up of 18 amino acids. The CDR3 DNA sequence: TGCGCCAGCAGCCAAATGATCCTTGTTGGGACAGGGCGGAACGAGCAGTACTTC. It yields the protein CASSQMILVGTGRNEQYF.

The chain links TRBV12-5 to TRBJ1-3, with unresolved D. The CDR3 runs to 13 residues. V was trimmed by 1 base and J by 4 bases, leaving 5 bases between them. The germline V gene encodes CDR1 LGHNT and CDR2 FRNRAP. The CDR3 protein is CASGLEVGNTIYF. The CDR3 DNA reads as TGTGCTAGTGGTTTGGAGGTCGGAAACACCATATATTTT.

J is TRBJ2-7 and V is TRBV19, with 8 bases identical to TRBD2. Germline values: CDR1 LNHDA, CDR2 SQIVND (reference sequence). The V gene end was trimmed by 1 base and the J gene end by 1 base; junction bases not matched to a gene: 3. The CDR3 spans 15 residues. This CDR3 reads CASSIGVAGSYEQYF. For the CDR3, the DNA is TGTGCCAGTAGTATAGGGGTAGCGGGGTCCTACGAGCAGTACTTC.

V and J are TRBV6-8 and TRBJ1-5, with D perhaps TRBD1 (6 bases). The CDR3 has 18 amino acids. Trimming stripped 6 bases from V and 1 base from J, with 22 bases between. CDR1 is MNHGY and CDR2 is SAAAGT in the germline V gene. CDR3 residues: CASRSTGWNRVSNQPQHF. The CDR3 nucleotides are TGTGCCAGCAGGTCCACAGGGTGGAATCGTGTAAGCAATCAGCCCCAGCATTTT.

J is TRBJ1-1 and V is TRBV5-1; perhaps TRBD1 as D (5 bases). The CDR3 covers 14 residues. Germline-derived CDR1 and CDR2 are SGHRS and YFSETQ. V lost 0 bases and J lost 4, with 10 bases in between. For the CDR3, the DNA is TGCGCCAGCAGCTTGGATGGGGGAACCACTGAAGCTTTCTTT. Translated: CASSLDGGTTEAFF.

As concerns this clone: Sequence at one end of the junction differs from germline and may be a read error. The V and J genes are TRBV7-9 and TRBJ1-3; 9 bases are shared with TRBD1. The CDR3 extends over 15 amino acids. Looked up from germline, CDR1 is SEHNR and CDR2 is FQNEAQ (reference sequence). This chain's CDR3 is CASTLQGASGNTIYF. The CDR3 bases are TGTGCCAGCACCTTACAGGGGGCTTCTGGAAACACCATATATTTT. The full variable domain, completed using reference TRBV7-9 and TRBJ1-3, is DTGVSQNPRHKITKRGQNVTFRCDPISEHNRLYWYRQTLGQGPEFLTYFQNEAQLEKSRLLSDRFSAERPKGSFSTLEIQRTEQGDSAMYLCASTLQGASGNTIYFGEGSWLTVV.